This T cell receptor (beta chain) was identified in a study of T cells in Graves' hyperthyroidism and ophthalmopathy. Notes on the study in general: Most clonotypes that expanded in the thyroid above 0.001 also showed up in blood.

The CDR3 covers 16 residues. CDR1 LGHNA and CDR2 YSLEER come from the germline V gene. The V segment lost 0 bases and the J segment 8 bases; nucleotides outside the gene matches: 10. RNA transcripts gave rise to amplified TCR beta CDR3 regions. When the TCR CDR3 underwent first-round RT-PCR, the HTBI primer set was used. TCRdb re-called the multiplex PCR reads through MiXCR, storing one row per CDR3 protein. The repertoire holds 600,000 or so distinct CDR3 sequences, with about 16% as singletons. Orbital computed tomography, thyroid ultrasound, serum thyroxine and TRAb, and clinical symptoms together informed the diagnoses. About this clonotype: The antigen is unknown.

This rearrangement joins TRBV4-3 to TRBJ2-1; 7 nucleotides line up with TRBD2. This receptor was obtained from a woman aged 25 to 39 with Graves' hyperthyroidism. Specimen: blood. The CDR3, as DNA: TGCGCCAGCAGCCAAGATACGGCGGGAGTATTGGATGAGCAGTTCTTC. Residues: CASSQDTAGVLDEQFF.